This entry concerns a single T cell receptor (beta chain). Its specificity is not known. This entry belongs to a study of CD8 T cells in ankylosing spondylitis. Study-level findings and limits: The study identified a TCR beta motif of fewer than 10 highly homologous variants that appeared characteristic of ankylosing spondylitis blood.

Using its own MiXCR run on the 5' RACE reads, TCRdb lists one record per CDR3 protein. The sample consists of fewer than 250,000 distinct CDR3 sequences, about 16% of them appearing once. This clonotype was obtained from a male donor with ankylosing spondylitis. Sequencing was carried out using blood, either unsorted or a sorted T cell fraction (not recorded which).

Here the CDR3 reads CASSLGSGVADTQYF. CDR3 bases: TGTGCCAGCAGCTTAGGTTCCGGGGTTGCAGATACGCAGTATTTT. This chain uses TRBV13 with TRBJ2-3, with TRBD2 as a possible D gene (5 bases). The V gene's germline CDR1 is PRHDT and CDR2 FYEKMQ (reference sequence). V lost 0 bases and J 4 bases, leaving 11 bases between the germline ends. CDR3 size: 15 residues.